Below, 14 T cell receptor beta chains from the same sample are listed, as sequenced in a study of cytomegalovirus exposure and HLA in healthy donors. Use of 60 Vbeta and 13 Jbeta primers characterized the PCR. The data were produced by immunoSEQ multiplex PCR, yet TCRdb's version contains in-frame clones alone and is incomplete. The repertoire holds about 160,000 clones, with 75% as singletons. Sequencing was performed on PBMCs. Every receptor here comes from a woman between 45 and 60 years old in good health and CMV-seropositive.

CDR3 DNA sequence: TGTGCCAGCAGCAGAGGACTGGATGGCTACACCTTC. The encoded protein is CASSRGLDGYTF. The chain employs TRBV6-5 and TRBJ1-2; D uncertain. Trimming shortened V by 6 bases and J by 6 bases, and 11 bases separated the two germline ends. The CDR3 extends over 12 amino acids. Germline CDR1 is MNHEY and CDR2 is SVGAGI.

This clone was counted between two and nine times. V is TRBV7-9 and J is TRBJ1-6; no reliable D call. The CDR3 extends over 13 amino acids. The V end lost 11 bases, the J end lost 10 bases, and 18 bases lay between the germline ends. Germline values: CDR1 SEHNR, CDR2 FQNEAQ (reference sequence). CDR3 sequence: CAQPGGPRSPLHF. CDR3 bases: TGTGCCCAACCCGGAGGCCCTCGGTCACCCCTCCACTTT. The whole variable domain, remainder taken from reference TRBV7-9 and TRBJ1-6, is DTGVSQNPRHKITKRGQNVTFRCDPISEHNRLYWYRQTLGQGPEFLTYFQNEAQLEKSRLLSDRFSAERPKGSFSTLEIQRTEQGDSAMYLCAQPGGPRSPLHFGNGTRLTVT.

This chain connects TRBV19 to TRBJ1-5; D gene uncertain. Trimming shortened V by 3 bases and J by 0 bases, and 18 bases separated the two germline ends. This CDR3 contains 18 residues. Germline loops: CDR1 LNHDA, CDR2 SQIVND (reference sequence). The CDR3 coding sequence is TGTGCCAGTAGTATGAGCCGAGTCCAGACTTATAGCAATCAGCCCCAGCATTTT. As protein: CASSMSRVQTYSNQPQHF.

The chain joins TRBV27 to TRBJ1-5; D unclear. V lost 4 bases, J lost 0 bases, and 7 bases lay in between. Per the germline V gene, CDR1 is MNHEY and CDR2 is SMNVEV (reference sequence). The CDR3 has 14 residues. CDR3 sequence (DNA): TGTGCCAGCAGTTCCTTTTATAGCAATCAGCCCCAGCATTTT. This sequence encodes CASSSFYSNQPQHF.

This clone was picked up a small number of times. The V and J genes are TRBV6-1 and TRBJ1-1; 7 bases are a match to TRBD1. This CDR3 has 14 residues. Germline V gene data show CDR1 as MNHNS and CDR2 as SASEGT. After removal of 3 bases from V and 6 bases from J, the junction contained 7 bases not matched to a gene. The CDR3 coding sequence is TGTGCCAGCAGTGAGACGACAGGGAGGCCTGAAGCTTTCTTT. Amino acids: CASSETTGRPEAFF.

This clone was counted only a few times. The V and J genes are TRBV9 and TRBJ2-7, with D possibly TRBD2 on 6 matching bases. V was cut by 0 bases and J by 6 bases, with 13 bases left in between. CDR3 length equals 14 residues. Germline assignment: CDR1 SGDLS and CDR2 YYNGEE. The CDR3 region has the DNA TGTGCCAGCAGCGTAGCGGGGGAAGGTACCGAGCAGTACTTC. Amino acid sequence: CASSVAGEGTEQYF.

The chain joins TRBV2 to TRBJ2-1; 8 positions agree with TRBD2. Germline trimming cut 7 bases from V and 4 bases from J; bases unmatched to any gene: 6. This CDR3 is built from 14 residues. The germline CDR1 and CDR2 sequences are SNHLY and FYNNEI. The CDR3 sequence is CASKETGGYNEQFF. DNA of the CDR3: TGTGCCAGCAAGGAGACGGGGGGGTACAATGAGCAGTTCTTC.

The V call is TRBV6-1, the J call TRBJ1-6, with 7 bases lining up with TRBD1. V gave up 5 bases and J gave up 9 bases; unmatched junction bases: 4. This CDR3 has 13 residues. Germline V gene lookup returns CDR1 MNHNS and CDR2 SASEGT. CDR3 DNA: TGTGCCAGCAGTCCAGGGACAGCTTCACCCCTCCACTTT. It codes for CASSPGTASPLHF.

This chain uses TRBV18 with TRBJ2-3; D remains unclear. Germline CDR1 KGHSH, CDR2 LQKENI. The CDR3 sequence is 13 residues long. Trimming took 3 bases from V and 4 from J, leaving 8 bases between them. The DNA for the CDR3 is TGTGCCAGCTCACCTATCGGTGCAGATACGCAGTATTTT. Residues: CASSPIGADTQYF.

V and J are TRBV11-2 and TRBJ1-3; D possibly corresponds to TRBD1 (6 bases). CDR1 is SGHAT and CDR2 is FQNNGV in the germline V gene. V was cut by 4 bases and J by 1 base, with 8 bases left in between. CDR3 length: 14 amino acids. CDR3 sequence (DNA): TGTGCCAGCAGCTCCAGGGGATCTGGAAACACCATATATTTT. Translating gives CASSSRGSGNTIYF.

The rearrangement links TRBV4-1 to TRBJ2-2, with TRBD2 identical over 8 bases. The germline gives CDR1 MGHRA, CDR2 YSYEKL. J was trimmed by 7 bases and V by 0 bases; bases with no gene match: 7. There are 16 residues in the CDR3. Here the CDR3 DNA reads TGCGCCAGCAGCCAAGATGAGGGCGGGGGGCTCGGGGAGCTGTTTTTT. Translation: CASSQDEGGGLGELFF.

The chain joins TRBV30 to TRBJ2-7, with a tentative D call TRBD2 (5 bases). CDR1 GTSNPN and CDR2 SVGIG come from the germline V gene (reference sequence). Trimming took off 3 bases at V and 1 base at J, with 7 bases between the two ends. This CDR3 is 12 amino acids long. CDR3 DNA sequence: TGTGCCTGGAGCCGGGGTTCCTACGAGCAGTACTTC. This translates into CAWSRGSYEQYF.

The V call is TRBV6-1, the J call TRBJ1-3; 9 bases line up with TRBD1. The CDR3 is made up of 15 amino acids. V dropped 5 bases and J dropped 3; count of bases not matched to a gene: 5. Germline values: CDR1 MNHNS, CDR2 SASEGT. The CDR3, as DNA: TGTGCCAGCAGTACCGGGACAGGGTTTGGAAACACCATATATTTT. It codes for CASSTGTGFGNTIYF.

This chain connects TRBV5-1 to TRBJ1-1; maybe TRBD1 (5 bases). Trimming stripped 4 bases from V and 5 bases from J, with 12 bases between. This CDR3 contains 13 residues. Germline V CDR1 and CDR2: SGHRS, YFSETQ. This CDR3 reads CASSPGEGTEAFF. In nucleotides, the CDR3 is TGCGCCAGCAGCCCCGGGGAGGGGACTGAAGCTTTCTTT.